One and the same sample provided the 12 T cell receptor beta chains below, sequenced in a study of T-cell memory formation after mild COVID-19. TCRdb re-called the 5' RACE reads through MiXCR, storing one row per CDR3 protein. The table has a few hundred thousand distinct CDR3 sequences, approximately 21% seen once; the top ten hold 7.5% to 9.5%. Sequencing input: PBMCs or a T cell subset sorted from them (not recorded which). Receptors originate from an adult woman who had mild COVID-19 (a few samples of this study predate the infection). Cell type and time point are not known.

In its sample, this clonotype was seen a few times. This chain uses TRBV5-1 with TRBJ1-1, with TRBD1 as a possible D gene (5 bases). Trimming took 5 bases from V and 0 from J, leaving 11 bases between them. CDR3 size: 14 residues. The germline gives CDR1 SGHRS, CDR2 YFSETQ. CDR3 amino acids: CASRDGAMNTEAFF. The CDR3 DNA reads as TGCGCCAGCAGGGACGGGGCCATGAACACTGAAGCTTTCTTT.

On this clonotype itself: This may be a read error, as it is one base from a much larger clone. The CDR3 does not end in the conserved phenylalanine or tryptophan, so this is likely a read error. J is TRBJ2-3 and V is TRBV5-4; D uncertain. The CDR3 contains 13 residues. With 4 bases removed from V and 4 bases from J, the gap between germline ends came to 10 bases. The V gene's germline CDR1 is SGHNT and CDR2 YYREEE (reference sequence). CDR3 DNA sequence: TGTGCCAGCAGCCCCCCGAGCCCAGATACGCAGTATGTT. Translation gives CASSPPSPDTQYV.

This chain links TRBV16 with TRBJ1-2; D not resolved. The CDR3 runs to 13 residues. The germline gives CDR1 KGHSY, CDR2 FQNENV. Trimming took 1 base from V and 4 from J, leaving 7 bases between them. As DNA, the CDR3 is TGTGCCAGCAGCCAATTTCCCAGCTATGGCTACACCTTC. Amino acids: CASSQFPSYGYTF.

V and J are TRBV11-2 and TRBJ2-4; tentative D call: TRBD2 (8 bases). The CDR3 runs 17 residues. Trimming took 1 base from V and 8 from J, leaving 21 bases between them. Germline CDR1 reads SGHAT; CDR2 reads FQNNGV. In DNA form, the CDR3 reads TGTGCCAGCAGCTTAGGGCTAGCGGGTTCGCAGGGGGACATTCAGTACTTC. This encodes CASSLGLAGSQGDIQYF.

This clonotype appeared a few times. The chain uses TRBV7-9 and TRBJ2-3, with 10 bases aligning to TRBD1. The junction had 7 bases not matched to a gene; V was cut back by 5 bases and J by 5 bases. This CDR3 has 15 residues. Germline V lookup: CDR1 SEHNR, CDR2 FQNEAQ (reference sequence). CDR3 DNA: TGTGCCAGCAGCACCGACAGGGGGCGCGTAGATACGCAGTATTTT. The encoded protein is CASSTDRGRVDTQYF.

The gene calls are TRBV12-3 or TRBV12-4 and TRBJ2-2; D gene uncertain. V lost 6 bases, J lost 6 bases, and 14 bases lay in between. The CDR3 length is 14 residues. The CDR3 sequence is CASSPGQLSGELFF. CDR3 coding DNA: TGTGCCAGCAGCCCCGGGCAGTTATCCGGGGAGCTGTTTTTT.

This chain links TRBV12-3 or TRBV12-4 with TRBJ1-4; maybe TRBD1 (6 bases). This CDR3 spans 12 amino acids. Trimming stripped 2 bases from V and 11 bases from J, with 9 bases between. Written as DNA, the CDR3 is TGTGCCAGCAGTTTAAATGGGGGCAAACTGTTTTTT. This sequence encodes CASSLNGGKLFF.

This clonotype was seen more than once but under ten times. The chain joins TRBV6-2 or TRBV6-3 to TRBJ2-2, with TRBD2 matching over 8 bases. The CDR3 sequence is 16 residues long. The V gene end was trimmed by 2 bases and the J gene end by 1 base; junction bases not matched to a gene: 3. Germline V gene data show CDR1 as MNHEY and CDR2 as SVGEGT. The CDR3 nucleotides are TGTGCCAGCAGTTACCCCCGGGGGGGGAACACCGGGGAGCTGTTTTTT. Translated, it gives CASSYPRGGNTGELFF.

The chain is built from TRBV29-1 and TRBJ2-5; 12 nucleotides line up with TRBD2. Trimming took 0 bases from V and 3 from J; bases not matched to a gene: 5. The germline CDR1 and CDR2 sequences are SQVTM and ANQGSEA. This CDR3 has 16 residues. CDR3 coding DNA: TGCAGCGTTGAAGATCTGGCTAGCGGGAGGGAAGAGACCCAGTACTTC. It encodes CSVEDLASGREETQYF.

The chain has TRBV5-6 and TRBJ2-3, with 8 bases identical to TRBD1. CDR3 length: 14 amino acids. J gave up 4 bases and V 2 bases, and 3 bases lay outside the gene matches. Germline values: CDR1 SGHDT, CDR2 YYEEEE. The CDR3 DNA is TGTGCCAGCAGCTTTCGGACAGGGCCAGATACGCAGTATTTT. Amino acids: CASSFRTGPDTQYF.

The J gene is TRBJ2-4, the V gene TRBV28; no firm D call. The CDR3 extends over 14 amino acids. The germline V and J ends were trimmed by 6 bases and 0 bases, with 9 bases remaining between them. Per the germline V gene, CDR1 is MDHEN and CDR2 is SYDVKM. CDR3 coding DNA: TGTGCCAGCAGCCCTGGTGCAGCCAAAAACATTCAGTACTTC. Translating gives CASSPGAAKNIQYF. Complete variable domain (other parts from reference TRBV28 and TRBJ2-4): DVKVTQSSRYLVKRTGEKVFLECVQDMDHENMFWYRQDPGLGLRLIYFSYDVKMKEKGDIPEGYSVSREKKERFSLILESASTNQTSMYLCASSPGAAKNIQYFGAGTRLSVL.

The genes are TRBV4-1 and TRBJ2-3; tentatively, D is TRBD2 (5 bases). The length of the CDR3 is 16 residues. Germline V gives CDR1 MGHRA, CDR2 YSYEKL. V shed 4 bases and J shed 2 bases, with 16 bases lying between them. The CDR3: CASSPAATRHTDTQYF. CDR3 in DNA: TGCGCCAGCAGCCCTGCTGCTACTAGGCACACAGATACGCAGTATTTT.